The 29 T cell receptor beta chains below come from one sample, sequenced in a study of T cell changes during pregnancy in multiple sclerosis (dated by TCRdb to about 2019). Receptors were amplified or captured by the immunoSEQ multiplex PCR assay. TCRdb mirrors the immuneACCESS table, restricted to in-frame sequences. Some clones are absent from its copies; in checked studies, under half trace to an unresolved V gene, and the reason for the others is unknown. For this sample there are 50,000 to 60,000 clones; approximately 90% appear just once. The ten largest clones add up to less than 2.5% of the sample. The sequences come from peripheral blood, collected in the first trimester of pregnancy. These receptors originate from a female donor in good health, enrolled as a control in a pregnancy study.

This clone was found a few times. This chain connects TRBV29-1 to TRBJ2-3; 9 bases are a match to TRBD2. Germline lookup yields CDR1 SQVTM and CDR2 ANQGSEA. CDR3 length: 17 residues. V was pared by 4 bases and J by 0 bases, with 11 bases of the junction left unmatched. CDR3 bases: TGCAGCGTTGTGGGGGCGGGGGGGCCTAAAAGCACAGATACGCAGTATTTT. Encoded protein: CSVVGAGGPKSTDTQYF.

The CDR3 DNA reads TGTGCCAGCAGCTCAGGGGGGCTAGCGGGGGGGCACCAAGAGACCCAGTACTTC. It specifies CASSSGGLAGGHQETQYF. The chain joins TRBV5-4 to TRBJ2-5; 12 bases are shared with TRBD2. V shed 3 bases, J shed 0 bases, and the junction held 9 bases outside the gene matches. CDR3 size: 18 residues. Germline values: CDR1 SGHNT, CDR2 YYREEE (reference sequence).

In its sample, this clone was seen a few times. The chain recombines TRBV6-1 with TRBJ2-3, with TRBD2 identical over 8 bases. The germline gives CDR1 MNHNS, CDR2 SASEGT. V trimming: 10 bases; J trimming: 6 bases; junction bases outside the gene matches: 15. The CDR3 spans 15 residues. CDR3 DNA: TGTGCCACCGAGCGGGTTAGCGGGGTCACGGATACGCAGTATTTT. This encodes CATERVSGVTDTQYF.

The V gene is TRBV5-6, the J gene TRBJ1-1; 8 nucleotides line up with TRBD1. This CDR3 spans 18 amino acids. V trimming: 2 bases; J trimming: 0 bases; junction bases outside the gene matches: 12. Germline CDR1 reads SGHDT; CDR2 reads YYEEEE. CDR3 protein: CASSFLRGLRFMNTEAFF. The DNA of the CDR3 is TGTGCCAGCAGCTTTCTCAGGGGGCTGCGTTTCATGAACACTGAAGCTTTCTTT.

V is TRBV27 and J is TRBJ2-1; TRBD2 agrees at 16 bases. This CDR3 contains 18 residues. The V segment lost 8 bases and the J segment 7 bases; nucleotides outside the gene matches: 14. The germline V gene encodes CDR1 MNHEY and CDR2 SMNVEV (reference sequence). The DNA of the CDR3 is TGTGCCAGCCATCCACCGGGACTAGCGGGAGGGTTTAAGAATGAGCAGTTCTTC. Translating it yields CASHPPGLAGGFKNEQFF.

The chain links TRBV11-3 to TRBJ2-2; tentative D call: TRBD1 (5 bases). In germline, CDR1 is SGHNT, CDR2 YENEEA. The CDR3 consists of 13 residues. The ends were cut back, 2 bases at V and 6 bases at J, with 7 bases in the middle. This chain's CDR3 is CASSLLGPGELFF. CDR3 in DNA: TGTGCCAGCAGCTTACTGGGGCCCGGGGAGCTGTTTTTT.

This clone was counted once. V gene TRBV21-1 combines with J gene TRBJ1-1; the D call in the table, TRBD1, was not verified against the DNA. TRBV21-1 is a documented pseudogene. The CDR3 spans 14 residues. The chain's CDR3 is CASSIVTGGTEAFF. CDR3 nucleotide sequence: TGTGCCAGCAGCATTGTGACAGGCGGCACTGAAGCTTTCTTT.

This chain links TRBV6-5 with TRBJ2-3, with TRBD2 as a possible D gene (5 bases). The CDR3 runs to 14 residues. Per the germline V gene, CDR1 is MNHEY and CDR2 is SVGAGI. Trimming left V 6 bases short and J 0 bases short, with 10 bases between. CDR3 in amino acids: CASSLRTSTDTQYF. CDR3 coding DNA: TGTGCCAGCAGCCTACGGACTAGCACAGATACGCAGTATTTT.

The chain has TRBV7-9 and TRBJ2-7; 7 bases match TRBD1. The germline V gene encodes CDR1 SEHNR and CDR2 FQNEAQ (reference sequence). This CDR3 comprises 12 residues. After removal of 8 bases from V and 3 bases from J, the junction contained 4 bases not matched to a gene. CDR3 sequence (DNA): TGTGCCAGCGAGACAGGGATCTACGAGCAGTACTTC. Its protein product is CASETGIYEQYF.

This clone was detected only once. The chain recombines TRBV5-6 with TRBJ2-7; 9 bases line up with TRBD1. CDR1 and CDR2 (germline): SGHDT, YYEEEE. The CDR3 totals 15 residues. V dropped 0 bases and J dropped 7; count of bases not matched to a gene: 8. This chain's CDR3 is CASSLARDRVGEQYF. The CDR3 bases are TGTGCCAGCAGCTTGGCCCGGGACAGGGTCGGGGAGCAGTACTTC.

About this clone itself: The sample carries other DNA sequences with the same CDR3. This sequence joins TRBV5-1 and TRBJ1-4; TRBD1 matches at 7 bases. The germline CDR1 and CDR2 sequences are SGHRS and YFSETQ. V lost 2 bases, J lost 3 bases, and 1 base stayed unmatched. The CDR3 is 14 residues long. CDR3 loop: CASSFGTANEKLFF. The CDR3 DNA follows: TGCGCCAGCAGCTTTGGGACAGCTAATGAAAAACTGTTTTTT.

CDR3 sequence reads: CASSRRGLAGTQETQYF. The CDR3 nucleotides read TGCGCCAGCAGCCGACGAGGACTAGCGGGTACGCAAGAGACCCAGTACTTC. The chain joins TRBV5-1 to TRBJ2-5; 11 bases match TRBD2. The V gene end was trimmed by 4 bases and the J gene end by 2 bases; junction bases not matched to a gene: 10. Germline V gives CDR1 SGHRS, CDR2 YFSETQ. This CDR3 spans 17 amino acids.

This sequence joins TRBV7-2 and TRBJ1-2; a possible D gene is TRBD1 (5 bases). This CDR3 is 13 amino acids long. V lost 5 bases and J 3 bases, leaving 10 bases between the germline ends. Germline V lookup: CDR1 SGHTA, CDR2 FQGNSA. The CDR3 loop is CASSRRVDYGYTF. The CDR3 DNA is TGTGCCAGCAGCCGCAGGGTGGACTATGGCTACACCTTC.

CDR3 protein: CASSPTGVSEKLFF. CDR3 DNA sequence: TGTGCCAGCAGCCCGACAGGAGTGAGTGAAAAACTGTTTTTT. The V call is TRBV9, the J call TRBJ1-4; perhaps TRBD1 as D (6 bases). The germline V gene has CDR1 SGDLS and CDR2 YYNGEE. This CDR3 has 14 amino acids. V was trimmed by 4 bases and J by 7 bases, leaving 14 bases between them.

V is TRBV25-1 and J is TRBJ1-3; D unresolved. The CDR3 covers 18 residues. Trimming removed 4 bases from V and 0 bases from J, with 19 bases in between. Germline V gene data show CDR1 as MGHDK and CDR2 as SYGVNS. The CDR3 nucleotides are TGTGCCAGCAGTGCGCCTCGGACTTTCATATTCTCTGGAAACACCATATATTTT. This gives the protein CASSAPRTFIFSGNTIYF.

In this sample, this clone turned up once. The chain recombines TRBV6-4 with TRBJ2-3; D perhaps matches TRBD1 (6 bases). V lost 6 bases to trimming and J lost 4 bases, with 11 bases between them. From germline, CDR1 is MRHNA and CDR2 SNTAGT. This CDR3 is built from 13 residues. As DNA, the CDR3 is TGTGCCAGCAGCGCAGGGGAGTCAGATACGCAGTATTTT. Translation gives CASSAGESDTQYF.

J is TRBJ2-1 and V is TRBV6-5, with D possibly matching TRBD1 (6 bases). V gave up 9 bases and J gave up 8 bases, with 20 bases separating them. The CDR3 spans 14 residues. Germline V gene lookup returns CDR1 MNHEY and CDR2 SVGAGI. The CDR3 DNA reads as TGTGCCAGTAAACAGGGTTTGAGTCGGGATGAGCAGTTCTTC. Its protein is CASKQGLSRDEQFF.

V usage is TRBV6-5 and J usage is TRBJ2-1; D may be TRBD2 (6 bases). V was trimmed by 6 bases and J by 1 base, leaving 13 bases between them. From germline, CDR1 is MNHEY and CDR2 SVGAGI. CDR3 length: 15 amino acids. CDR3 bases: TGTGCCAGCAGGGGAGGTCGGGGTTCCTACAATGAGCAGTTCTTC. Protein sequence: CASRGGRGSYNEQFF.

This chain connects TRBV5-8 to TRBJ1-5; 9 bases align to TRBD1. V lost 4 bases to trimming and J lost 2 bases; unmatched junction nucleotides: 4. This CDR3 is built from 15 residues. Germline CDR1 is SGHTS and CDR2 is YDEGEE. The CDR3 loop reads CASSPWTGGNQPQHF. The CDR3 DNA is TGTGCCAGCAGCCCATGGACAGGGGGCAATCAGCCCCAGCATTTT.

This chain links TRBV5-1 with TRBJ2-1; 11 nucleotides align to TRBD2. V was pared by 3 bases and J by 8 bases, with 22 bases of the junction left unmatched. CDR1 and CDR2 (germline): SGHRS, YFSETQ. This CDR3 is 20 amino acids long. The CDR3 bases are TGCGCCAGCAGCTATCCCGACAGCCGTGAGCTACTAGCGGGAGCACATGAGCAGTTCTTC. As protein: CASSYPDSRELLAGAHEQFF.

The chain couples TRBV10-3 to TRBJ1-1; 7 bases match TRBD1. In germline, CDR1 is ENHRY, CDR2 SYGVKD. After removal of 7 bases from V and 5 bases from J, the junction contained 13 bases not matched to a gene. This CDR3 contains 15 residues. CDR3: CAIKGARETGTEAFF. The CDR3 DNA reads TGTGCCATCAAGGGGGCTCGGGAGACGGGGACTGAAGCTTTCTTT.

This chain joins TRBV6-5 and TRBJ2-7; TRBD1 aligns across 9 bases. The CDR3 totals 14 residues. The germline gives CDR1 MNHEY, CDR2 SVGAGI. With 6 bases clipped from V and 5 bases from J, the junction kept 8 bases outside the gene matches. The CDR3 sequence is CASRTGQGNNEQYF. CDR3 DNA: TGTGCCAGCAGGACCGGACAGGGGAACAACGAGCAGTACTTC.

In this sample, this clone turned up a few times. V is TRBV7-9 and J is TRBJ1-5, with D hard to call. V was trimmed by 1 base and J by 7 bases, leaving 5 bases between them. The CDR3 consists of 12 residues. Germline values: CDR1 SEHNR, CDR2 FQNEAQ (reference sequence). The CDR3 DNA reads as TGTGCCAGCAGCTTAGGGAGACAGCCCCAGCATTTT. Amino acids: CASSLGRQPQHF.

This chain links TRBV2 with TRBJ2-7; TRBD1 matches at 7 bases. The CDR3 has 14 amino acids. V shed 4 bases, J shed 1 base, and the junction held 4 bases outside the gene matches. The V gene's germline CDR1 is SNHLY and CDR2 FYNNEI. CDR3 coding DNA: TGTGCCAGCAGTGGACAGGGTATATCCTACGAGCAGTACTTC. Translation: CASSGQGISYEQYF.

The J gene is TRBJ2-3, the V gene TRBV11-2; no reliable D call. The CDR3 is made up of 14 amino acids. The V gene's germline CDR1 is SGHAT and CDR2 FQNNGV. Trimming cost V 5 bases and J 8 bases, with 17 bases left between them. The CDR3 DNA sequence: TGTGCCAGCAGCCCCCGGCCACAGCCCAGTACGCAGTATTTT. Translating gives CASSPRPQPSTQYF.

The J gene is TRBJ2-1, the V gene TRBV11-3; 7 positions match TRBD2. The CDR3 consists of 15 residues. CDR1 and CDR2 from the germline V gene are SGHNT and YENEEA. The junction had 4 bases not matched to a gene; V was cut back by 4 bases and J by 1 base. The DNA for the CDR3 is TGTGCCAGCAGCTCCCGGACTAGATCCTACAATGAGCAGTTCTTC. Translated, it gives CASSSRTRSYNEQFF. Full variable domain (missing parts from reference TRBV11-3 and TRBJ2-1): EAGVVQSPRYKIIEKKQPVAFWCNPISGHNTLYWYLQNLGQGPELLIRYENEEAVDDSQLPKDRFSAERLKGVDSTLKIQPAELGDSAVYLCASSSRTRSYNEQFFGPGTRLTVL.

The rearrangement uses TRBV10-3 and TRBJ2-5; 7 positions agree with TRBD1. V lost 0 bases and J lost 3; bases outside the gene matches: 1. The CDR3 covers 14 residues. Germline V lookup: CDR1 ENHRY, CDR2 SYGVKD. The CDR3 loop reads CAISESGQEETQYF. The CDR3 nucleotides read TGTGCCATCAGTGAGTCTGGACAGGAAGAGACCCAGTACTTC.

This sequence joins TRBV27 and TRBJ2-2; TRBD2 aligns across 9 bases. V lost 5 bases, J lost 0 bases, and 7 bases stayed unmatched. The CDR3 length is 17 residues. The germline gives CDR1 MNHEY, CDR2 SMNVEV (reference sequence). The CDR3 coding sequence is TGTGCCAGCAGTCGAGCGGGAGGTCCAGCGAACACCGGGGAGCTGTTTTTT. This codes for CASSRAGGPANTGELFF.

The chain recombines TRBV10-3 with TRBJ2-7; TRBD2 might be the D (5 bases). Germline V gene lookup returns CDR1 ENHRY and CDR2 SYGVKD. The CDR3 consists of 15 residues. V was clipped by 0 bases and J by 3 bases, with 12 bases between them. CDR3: CAISESPGKGYEQYF. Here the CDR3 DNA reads TGTGCCATCAGTGAGTCCCCCGGGAAGGGCTACGAGCAGTACTTC.